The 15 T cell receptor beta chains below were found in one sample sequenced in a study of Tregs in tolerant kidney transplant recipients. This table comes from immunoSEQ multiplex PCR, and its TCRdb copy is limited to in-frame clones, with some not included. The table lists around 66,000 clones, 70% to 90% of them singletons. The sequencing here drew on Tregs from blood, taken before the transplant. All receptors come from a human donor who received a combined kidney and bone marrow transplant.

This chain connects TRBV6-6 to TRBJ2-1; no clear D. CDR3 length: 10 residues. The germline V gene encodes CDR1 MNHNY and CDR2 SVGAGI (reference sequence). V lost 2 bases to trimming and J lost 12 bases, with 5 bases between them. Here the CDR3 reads CASSYEGQFF. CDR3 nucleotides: TGTGCCAGCAGTTACGAAGGGCAGTTCTTC.

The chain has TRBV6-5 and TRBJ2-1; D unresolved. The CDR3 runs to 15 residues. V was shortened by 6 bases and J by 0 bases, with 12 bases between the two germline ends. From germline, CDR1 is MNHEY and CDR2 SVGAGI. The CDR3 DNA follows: TGTGCCAGCAGGGCCCAATTGGGCTCCTACAATGAGCAGTTCTTC. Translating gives CASRAQLGSYNEQFF.

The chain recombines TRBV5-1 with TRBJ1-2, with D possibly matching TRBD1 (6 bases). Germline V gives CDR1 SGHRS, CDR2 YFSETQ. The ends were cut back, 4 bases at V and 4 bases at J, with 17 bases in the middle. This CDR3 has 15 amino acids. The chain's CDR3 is CASSPRGALSYGYTF. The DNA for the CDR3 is TGCGCCAGCAGCCCCCGGGGGGCCCTTAGCTATGGCTACACCTTC.

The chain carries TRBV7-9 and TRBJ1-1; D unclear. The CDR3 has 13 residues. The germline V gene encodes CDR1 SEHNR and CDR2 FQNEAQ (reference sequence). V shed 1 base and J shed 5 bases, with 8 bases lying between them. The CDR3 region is CASSLGGWTEAFF. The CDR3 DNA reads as TGTGCCAGCAGCTTAGGTGGGTGGACTGAAGCTTTCTTT.

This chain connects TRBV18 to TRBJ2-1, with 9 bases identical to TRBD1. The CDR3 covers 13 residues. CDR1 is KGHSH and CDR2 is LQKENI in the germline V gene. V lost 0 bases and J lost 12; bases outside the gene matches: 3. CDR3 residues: CASSPPPGQGQFF. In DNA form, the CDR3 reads TGTGCCAGCTCACCACCTCCGGGACAGGGGCAGTTCTTC.

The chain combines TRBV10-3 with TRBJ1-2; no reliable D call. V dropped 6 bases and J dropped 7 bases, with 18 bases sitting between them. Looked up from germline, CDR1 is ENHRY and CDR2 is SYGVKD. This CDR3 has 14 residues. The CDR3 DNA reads TGTGCCATCAGCGTGGCACGTGGAACGGGTGGCTACACCTTC. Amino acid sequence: CAISVARGTGGYTF.

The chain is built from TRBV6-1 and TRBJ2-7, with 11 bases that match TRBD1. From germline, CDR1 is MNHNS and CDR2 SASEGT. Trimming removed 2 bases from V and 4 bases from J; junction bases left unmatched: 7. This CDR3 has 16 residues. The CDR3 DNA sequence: TGTGCCAGCAGTGAATTAGGAGGACAGGGGGCTTACGAGCAGTACTTC. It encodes CASSELGGQGAYEQYF.

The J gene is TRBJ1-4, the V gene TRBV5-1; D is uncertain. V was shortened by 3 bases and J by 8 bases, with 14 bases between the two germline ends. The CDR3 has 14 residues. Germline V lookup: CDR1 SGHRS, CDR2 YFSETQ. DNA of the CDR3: TGCGCCAGCAGCTCTGGCCCCGGTGAGGAAAAACTGTTTTTT. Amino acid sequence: CASSSGPGEEKLFF.

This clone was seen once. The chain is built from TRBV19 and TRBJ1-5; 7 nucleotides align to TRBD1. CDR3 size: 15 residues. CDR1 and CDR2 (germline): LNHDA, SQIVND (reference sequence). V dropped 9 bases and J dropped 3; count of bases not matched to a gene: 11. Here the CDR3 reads CASRRGPRANQPQHF. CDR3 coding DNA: TGTGCCAGCAGGAGGGGGCCAAGGGCCAATCAGCCCCAGCATTTT.

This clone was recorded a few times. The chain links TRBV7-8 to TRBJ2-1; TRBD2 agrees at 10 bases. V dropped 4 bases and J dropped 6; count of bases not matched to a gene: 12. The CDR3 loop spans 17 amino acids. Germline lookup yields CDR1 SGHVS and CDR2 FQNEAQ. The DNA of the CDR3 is TGTGCCAGCAGCTCCTCTAACGTACTAGCGGGGCTCAATGAGCAGTTCTTC. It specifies CASSSSNVLAGLNEQFF.

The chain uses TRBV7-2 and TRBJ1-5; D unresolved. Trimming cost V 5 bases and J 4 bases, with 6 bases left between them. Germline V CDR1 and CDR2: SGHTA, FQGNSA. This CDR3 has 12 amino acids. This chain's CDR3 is CASSPMNQPQHF. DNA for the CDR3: TGTGCCAGCAGCCCGATGAATCAGCCCCAGCATTTT.

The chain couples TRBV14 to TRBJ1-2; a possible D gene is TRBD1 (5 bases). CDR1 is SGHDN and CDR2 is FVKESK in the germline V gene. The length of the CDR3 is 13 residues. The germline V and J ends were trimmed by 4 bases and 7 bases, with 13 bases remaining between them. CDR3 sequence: CASSPQAGFGYTF. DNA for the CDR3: TGTGCCAGCAGCCCCCAGGCAGGGTTTGGCTACACCTTC.

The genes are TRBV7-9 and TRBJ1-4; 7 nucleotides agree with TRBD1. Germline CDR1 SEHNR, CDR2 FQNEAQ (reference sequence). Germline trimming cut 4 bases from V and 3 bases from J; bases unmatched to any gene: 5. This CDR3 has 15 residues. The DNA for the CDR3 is TGTGCCAGCAGCTGGAGACAGGGCTCTAATGAAAAACTGTTTTTT. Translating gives CASSWRQGSNEKLFF.

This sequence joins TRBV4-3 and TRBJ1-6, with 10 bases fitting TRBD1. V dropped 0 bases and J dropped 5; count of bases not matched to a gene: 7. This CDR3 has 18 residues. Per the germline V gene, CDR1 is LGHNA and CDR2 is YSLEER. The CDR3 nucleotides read TGCGCCAGCAGCCAAGATCGACAGGGGGCTAGTAATAATTCACCCCTCCACTTT. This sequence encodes CASSQDRQGASNNSPLHF.

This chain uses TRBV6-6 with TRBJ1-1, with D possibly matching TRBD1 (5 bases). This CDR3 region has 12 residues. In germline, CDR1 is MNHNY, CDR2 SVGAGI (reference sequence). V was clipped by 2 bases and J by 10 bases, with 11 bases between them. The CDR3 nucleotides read TGTGCCAGCAGTTACCTTACTGGGGGAGCTTTCTTT. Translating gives CASSYLTGGAFF.